This T cell receptor beta chain was captured in a study of T cell responses to AZD1222 COVID-19 vaccine. The study's findings and limits: Donors skewed white British and female; clonal diversity was possibly underestimated. Baseline seropositivity characterized only a handful of AZD1222 recipients. Spike-spanning, vaccine-associated CD4 TCRs were dominant at 160-218 and 743-854.

Germline CDR1 is ENHRY and CDR2 is SYGVKD. Losses at the gene ends were 6 bases for V and 6 bases for J; bases not matched to a gene: 7. This CDR3 region has 14 residues. The repertoire was sequenced with immunoSEQ multiplex PCR; TCRdb's copy has only in-frame clones and lacks some. In the table there are some 86,000 clones, about nine tenths of which are singletons. Note on this clone: Its antigen is undetermined.

Second-dose schedules of about 4 or about 12 weeks were combined. The rearrangement links TRBV10-3 to TRBJ2-5; 10 bases fit TRBD1. This clonotype was sampled from an adult who received the AZD1222 COVID-19 vaccine. The specimen comprised peripheral blood, sampled 28 days after the second AZD1222 dose. CDR3 in DNA: TGTGCCATCAGGGAAGGGACAGGGGCGAAGACCCAGTACTTC. It is translated as CAIREGTGAKTQYF.